One and the same sample provided the 21 T cell receptor beta chains below, sequenced in a study of cytomegalovirus exposure and HLA in healthy donors. The study ran its PCR with 60 Vbeta and 13 Jbeta primers. The protocol was immunoSEQ multiplex PCR, while the TCRdb copy is restricted to in-frame clones and leaves out a portion. The sample includes around 170,000 clones, more than 75% of them seen just once. Source material: PBMCs. These receptors came from a male donor in good health and CMV-seronegative.

The chain employs TRBV7-6 and TRBJ1-2, with D uncertain. Germline CDR1 and CDR2: SGHVS and FNYEAQ. The CDR3 totals 15 residues. Trimming pared 1 base from V and 2 bases from J, leaving 11 bases between. In nucleotides, the CDR3 is TGTGCCAGCAGCTTAGAAGTAGGGAGAAACTATGGCTACACCTTC. Its protein is CASSLEVGRNYGYTF.

The CDR3 region has the DNA TGTGCCAGCAGTTATTCGGGACAGACCTACGAGCAGTACTTC. Residues: CASSYSGQTYEQYF. The gene calls are TRBV28 and TRBJ2-7, with TRBD1 matching over 7 bases. The CDR3 consists of 14 residues. Germline values: CDR1 MDHEN, CDR2 SYDVKM. V was clipped by 4 bases and J by 2 bases; unmatched bases: 5.

In this sample, this clone turned up once. Here the CDR3 reads CASSSLSGSYEQYF. The CDR3 DNA sequence: TGTGCCAGCAGCTCACTCTCGGGGTCCTACGAGCAGTACTTC. This sequence joins TRBV9 and TRBJ2-5; a weak D match, TRBD2 (5 bases). The end of the DNA fits TRBJ2-7 better, so the J call may be wrong. This CDR3 region has 14 residues. Germline lookup yields CDR1 SGDLS and CDR2 YYNGEE.

This clone was counted a few times. This sequence joins TRBV9 and TRBJ1-1; 9 bases fit TRBD1. V dropped 3 bases and J dropped 4; count of bases not matched to a gene: 1. CDR3 size: 13 residues. Germline V gene data show CDR1 as SGDLS and CDR2 as YYNGEE. In DNA form, the CDR3 reads TGTGCCAGCAGCGGACAGGGGGTCACTGAAGCTTTCTTT. Translating gives CASSGQGVTEAFF.

V is TRBV4-2 and J is TRBJ2-7, with D possibly being TRBD2 (5 bases). V shed 0 bases and J shed 5 bases, with 14 bases lying between them. The CDR3 is 15 residues long. The germline CDR1 and CDR2 sequences are LGHNA and YNFKEQ. The DNA of the CDR3 is TGTGCCAGCAGCCAAGATAGTCTAACCGGGGACGAGCAGTACTTC. Protein product: CASSQDSLTGDEQYF.

This chain links TRBV5-1 with TRBJ2-3; perhaps TRBD1 as D (6 bases). This CDR3 spans 16 amino acids. The V and J ends lost 0 bases and 4 bases respectively, with 15 bases between them. Germline V gives CDR1 SGHRS, CDR2 YFSETQ. The CDR3 bases are TGCGCCAGCAGCTTGGACAGGGTGGCAATGCCAGATACGCAGTATTTT. Protein: CASSLDRVAMPDTQYF.

The CDR3 DNA sequence: TGTGCCAGCGGAGCGGGACCTTTCAATGAGCAGTTCTTC. This translates into CASGAGPFNEQFF. The chain couples TRBV9 to TRBJ2-1; 7 nucleotides line up with TRBD2. The CDR3 has 13 amino acids. Germline lookup yields CDR1 SGDLS and CDR2 YYNGEE. V gave up 7 bases and J gave up 6 bases; unmatched junction bases: 7. The full variable domain, rest sourced from reference TRBV9 and TRBJ2-1, is DSGVTQTPKHLITATGQRVTLRCSPRSGDLSVYWYQQSLDQGLQFLIQYYNGEERAKGNILERFSAQQFPDLHSELNLSSLELGDSALYFCASGAGPFNEQFFGPGTRLTVL.

This chain connects TRBV4-3 to TRBJ2-3; TRBD2 agrees at 8 bases. This CDR3 has 16 residues. The V segment lost 3 bases and the J segment 0 bases; nucleotides outside the gene matches: 5. In germline, CDR1 is LGHNA, CDR2 YSLEER. CDR3 coding DNA: TGCGCCAGCAGCCACGGCGGGGGGTCTAGCACAGATACGCAGTATTTT. Amino acid sequence: CASSHGGGSSTDTQYF.

The CDR3 spells CASSRGQGAAEAFF. The CDR3 DNA reads as TGTGCCAGCTCTCGAGGACAGGGGGCAGCTGAAGCTTTCTTT. The J gene is TRBJ1-1, the V gene TRBV18; 11 bases map to TRBD1. Germline trimming cut 6 bases from V and 6 bases from J; bases unmatched to any gene: 6. The CDR3 sequence is 14 residues long. CDR1 is KGHSH and CDR2 is LQKENI in the germline V gene.

The chain joins TRBV6-5 to TRBJ1-1; 7 bases line up with TRBD1. The CDR3 is 14 amino acids. V was clipped by 6 bases and J by 3 bases; unmatched bases: 7. Germline V gene lookup returns CDR1 MNHEY and CDR2 SVGAGI. CDR3 in DNA: TGTGCCAGCAGCTACCGGGACAGTGACACTGAAGCTTTCTTT. Protein: CASSYRDSDTEAFF.

As to this clone: Other DNA sequences in this specimen translate into the identical CDR3. The chain has TRBV5-1 and TRBJ2-1; 16 bases line up with TRBD2. The J segment lost 7 bases and the V segment lost 3 bases, leaving 1 base of the junction unmatched. CDR3 length: 15 residues. CDR1 and CDR2 (germline): SGHRS, YFSETQ. CDR3 nucleotides: TGCGCCAGCAGCTCGGGACTAGCGGGGGGGAATGAGCAGTTCTTC. It is translated as CASSSGLAGGNEQFF. The full variable domain, completed using reference TRBV5-1 and TRBJ2-1, is KAGVTQTPRYLIKTRGQQVTLSCSPISGHRSVSWYQQTPGQGLQFLFEYFSETQRNKGNFPGRFSGRQFSNSRSEMNVSTLELGDSALYLCASSSGLAGGNEQFFGPGTRLTVL.

The gene calls are TRBV5-1 and TRBJ2-5; 9 nucleotides match TRBD2. The J call may be mistaken, given a closer DNA end match to TRBJ2-7. The CDR3 covers 15 residues. CDR1 and CDR2 from the germline V gene are SGHRS and YFSETQ. CDR3 bases: TGCGCCAGCTGCCCCGGGACTAGCAACAAGAACGAGCAGTACTTC. This sequence encodes CASCPGTSNKNEQYF.

The J gene is TRBJ1-2, the V gene TRBV9, with D perhaps TRBD1 (6 bases). Germline V gene lookup returns CDR1 SGDLS and CDR2 YYNGEE. The CDR3 runs to 14 residues. V lost 0 bases, J lost 2 bases, and 8 bases lay in between. This CDR3 reads CASSVVTGNYGYTF. CDR3 nucleotides: TGTGCCAGCAGCGTAGTTACAGGGAACTATGGCTACACCTTC. The whole variable domain, filled in from reference TRBV9 and TRBJ1-2, reads DSGVTQTPKHLITATGQRVTLRCSPRSGDLSVYWYQQSLDQGLQFLIQYYNGEERAKGNILERFSAQQFPDLHSELNLSSLELGDSALYFCASSVVTGNYGYTFGSGTRLTVV.

This chain connects TRBV7-6 to TRBJ1-3; 7 bases fit TRBD1. This CDR3 spans 14 amino acids. Germline values: CDR1 SGHVS, CDR2 FNYEAQ. Losses at the gene ends were 5 bases for V and 4 bases for J; bases not matched to a gene: 5. The CDR3 sequence is CASSQVGGGNTIYF. The CDR3 nucleotides read TGTGCCAGCAGCCAAGTAGGGGGCGGAAACACCATATATTTT.

The V call is TRBV5-4, the J call TRBJ2-3; 14 bases are shared with TRBD2. The germline CDR1 and CDR2 sequences are SGHNT and YYREEE (reference sequence). V gave up 4 bases and J gave up 7 bases; unmatched junction bases: 5. The CDR3 contains 15 residues. The CDR3 DNA is TGTGCCAGCAGCGGCGGGACTAGCGGGAGTTATACGCAGTATTTT. It is translated as CASSGGTSGSYTQYF.

V and J are TRBV5-1 and TRBJ2-7, with D uncertain. V was trimmed by 3 bases and J by 3 bases, leaving 7 bases between them. Per the germline V gene, CDR1 is SGHRS and CDR2 is YFSETQ. The CDR3 loop spans 12 amino acids. The CDR3 loop reads CASSSSGYEQYF. In DNA, the CDR3 is TGCGCCAGCAGCTCGTCCGGCTACGAGCAGTACTTC.

The V gene is TRBV5-6, the J gene TRBJ2-4; the match to TRBD1 covers 7 bases. Germline CDR1 reads SGHDT; CDR2 reads YYEEEE. Trimming cost V 4 bases and J 7 bases; bases outside gene matches: 8. This CDR3 is built from 14 residues. CDR3 DNA: TGTGCCAGCAGCCCGGGACAGAACATCAACATTCAGTACTTC. As protein: CASSPGQNINIQYF.

This clone occurred a few times. The chain is built from TRBV30 and TRBJ1-1; D might be TRBD1 (6 bases). The V end lost 2 bases, the J end lost 3 bases, and 16 bases lay between the germline ends. Germline V gene data show CDR1 as GTSNPN and CDR2 as SVGIG (reference sequence). This CDR3 has 15 amino acids. CDR3: CAWSSWRTEYTEAFF. CDR3 coding DNA: TGTGCCTGGAGTAGCTGGCGGACAGAATACACTGAAGCTTTCTTT.

The rearrangement uses TRBV6-1 and TRBJ1-3; D gene ambiguous. The ends were cut back, 3 bases at V and 0 bases at J, with 9 bases in the middle. The CDR3 extends over 15 amino acids. Germline-derived CDR1 and CDR2 are MNHNS and SASEGT. The CDR3 sequence: CASSDNGGSGNTIYF. CDR3 coding DNA: TGTGCCAGCAGTGATAACGGCGGCTCTGGAAACACCATATATTTT.

The chain recombines TRBV5-1 with TRBJ2-2, with TRBD1 identical over 9 bases. Germline CDR1 and CDR2: SGHRS and YFSETQ. V trimming: 3 bases; J trimming: 3 bases; junction bases outside the gene matches: 9. The length of the CDR3 is 17 residues. CDR3 loop: CASSSTGGGEDTGELFF. The CDR3 region has the DNA TGCGCCAGCAGCTCTACAGGGGGCGGGGAAGACACCGGGGAGCTGTTTTTT.

The rearrangement links TRBV19 to TRBJ1-2; D is possibly TRBD1 (6 bases). This CDR3 has 14 amino acids. Trimming shortened V by 4 bases and J by 2 bases, and 11 bases separated the two germline ends. Looked up from germline, CDR1 is LNHDA and CDR2 is SQIVND (reference sequence). This chain's CDR3 is CASSKQGRNYGYTF. The CDR3 nucleotides read TGTGCCAGTAGTAAACAGGGAAGAAACTATGGCTACACCTTC.